Below, 14 T cell receptor beta chains from the same sample are listed, as sequenced in a study of blood T cell repertoires in COVID-19. Some clones are missing from TCRdb's copy, which holds only in-frame ones; the method was immunoSEQ multiplex PCR. This table holds around 100,000 clones, under 95% found once. What was sequenced was peripheral blood. These receptor sequences come from a human donor with active COVID-19. The donor label of this sample is uncertain.

The chain uses TRBV6-2 or TRBV6-3 and TRBJ1-6, with D hard to call. From germline, CDR1 is MNHEY and CDR2 SVGEGT. V gave up 2 bases and J gave up 7 bases, with 9 bases separating them. This CDR3 is 14 amino acids long. The CDR3, as DNA: TGTGCCAGCAGTTACCTTACGAGAAATTCACCCCTCCACTTT. This gives the protein CASSYLTRNSPLHF.

The V call is TRBV11-3, the J call TRBJ1-2; D may be TRBD1 (5 bases). Germline-derived CDR1 and CDR2 are SGHNT and YENEEA. Between the trimmed V and J ends, which lost 0 bases and 3 bases, there was a span of 23 bases. The CDR3 totals 19 residues. CDR3 bases: TGTGCCAGCAGCTTAGATCCGGTTGCGGGGGAAATCGTTGACTATGGCTACACCTTC. Protein: CASSLDPVAGEIVDYGYTF.

V and J are TRBV6-5 and TRBJ2-1; D may be TRBD1 (7 bases). V dropped 6 bases and J dropped 6 bases, with 15 bases sitting between them. CDR3 size: 14 residues. Germline CDR1 and CDR2: MNHEY and SVGAGI. CDR3 loop: CASSRRGDVNEQFF. CDR3 nucleotides: TGTGCCAGCAGCCGCAGGGGGGATGTCAATGAGCAGTTCTTC.

This clone was observed once. This chain uses TRBV19 with TRBJ2-5; maybe TRBD1 (5 bases). Deletions cut 5 bases from V and 1 base from J, with 8 bases between. The CDR3 extends over 13 amino acids. Germline values: CDR1 LNHDA, CDR2 SQIVND (reference sequence). The CDR3 loop reads CASSAGLQETQYF. The CDR3 nucleotides are TGTGCCAGTAGTGCAGGGCTCCAAGAGACCCAGTACTTC.

The rearrangement links TRBV7-2 to TRBJ2-7, with a possible D match to TRBD2 (6 bases). CDR1 SGHTA and CDR2 FQGNSA come from the germline V gene. CDR3 length equals 17 residues. The V and J ends lost 4 bases and 2 bases respectively, with 21 bases between them. CDR3 sequence: CASSSLRERANPYEQYF. CDR3 bases: TGTGCCAGCAGCTCACTCCGGGAGAGGGCGAATCCCTACGAGCAGTACTTC. The full variable domain, in which reference TRBV7-2 and TRBJ2-7 provide the parts outside the CDR3, is GAGVSQSPSNKVTEKGKDVELRCDPISGHTALYWYRQSLGQGLEFLIYFQGNSAPDKSGLPSDRFSAERTGGSVSTLTIQRTQQEDSAVYLCASSSLRERANPYEQYFGPGTRLTVT.

The chain combines TRBV6-2 or TRBV6-3 with TRBJ1-5; TRBD1 agrees at 7 bases. After removal of 0 bases from V and 1 base from J, the junction contained 12 bases not matched to a gene. CDR1 and CDR2 from the germline V gene are MNHEY and SVGEGT. This CDR3 has 19 residues. CDR3 DNA sequence: TGTGCCAGCAGTTACTCGACACCGGACAGGTTGTTAAGCAATCAGCCCCAGCATTTT. It yields the protein CASSYSTPDRLLSNQPQHF.

The chain is built from TRBV5-8 and TRBJ2-7; TRBD1 matches at 8 bases. Germline-derived CDR1 and CDR2 are SGHTS and YDEGEE. The ends lost 7 bases at V and 3 bases at J; junction bases unmatched: 6. This CDR3 comprises 13 residues. CDR3 sequence reads: CASSRTGFYEQYF. CDR3 coding DNA: TGTGCCAGCTCCAGGACAGGGTTCTACGAGCAGTACTTC.

The chain links TRBV12-5 to TRBJ2-1, with D perhaps TRBD2 (5 bases). The CDR3 length is 13 residues. Germline V gene data show CDR1 as LGHNT and CDR2 as FRNRAP. Trimming cost V 3 bases and J 2 bases, with 5 bases left between them. CDR3 loop: CASGFGAYNEQFF. For the CDR3, the DNA is TGTGCTAGTGGTTTCGGGGCCTACAATGAGCAGTTCTTC.

V is TRBV6-2 or TRBV6-3 and J is TRBJ1-2, with D uncertain. The germline V and J ends were trimmed by 0 bases and 7 bases, with 6 bases remaining between them. Germline lookup yields CDR1 MNHEY and CDR2 SVGEGT. CDR3 length: 12 residues. The CDR3 spells CASSYSLSGYTF. The CDR3 bases are TGTGCCAGCAGTTACTCACTGAGTGGCTACACCTTC.

The rearrangement links TRBV2 to TRBJ1-4; 9 bases are shared with TRBD1. CDR3 length: 16 residues. Trimming took 5 bases from V and 7 from J; bases not matched to a gene: 11. The V gene's germline CDR1 is SNHLY and CDR2 FYNNEI. The CDR3 sequence is CASSLRAGTGSEKLFF. The CDR3 DNA reads TGTGCCAGCAGTCTAAGAGCGGGGACAGGGAGTGAAAAACTGTTTTTT.

The J gene is TRBJ1-1, the V gene TRBV28; no definite D call. V was shortened by 2 bases and J by 2 bases, with 12 bases between the two germline ends. There are 15 residues in the CDR3. Per the germline V gene, CDR1 is MDHEN and CDR2 is SYDVKM. The CDR3 coding sequence is TGTGCCAGCAGTTTAAACCGACAACCCAACACTGAAGCTTTCTTT. Translation: CASSLNRQPNTEAFF.

The gene calls are TRBV6-5 and TRBJ1-1; D is ambiguous. This CDR3 comprises 13 residues. V was trimmed by 2 bases and J by 5 bases, leaving 9 bases between them. Germline CDR1 is MNHEY and CDR2 is SVGAGI. The CDR3 reads CASSYGPGTEAFF. CDR3 DNA sequence: TGTGCCAGCAGTTACGGGCCGGGGACTGAAGCTTTCTTT.

The rearrangement joins TRBV6-2 or TRBV6-3 to TRBJ1-1; D is unresolved. Per germline, CDR1 MNHEY and CDR2 SVGEGT. Trimming cost V 5 bases and J 1 base, with 11 bases left between them. The CDR3 is 14 amino acids. The CDR3 spells CASSRIRQNTEAFF. The CDR3 bases are TGTGCCAGCAGTCGAATTCGACAGAACACTGAAGCTTTCTTT.

The rearrangement links TRBV7-9 to TRBJ2-2, with a tentative D call TRBD2 (6 bases). Trimming took off 10 bases at V and 1 base at J, with 16 bases between the two ends. Germline CDR1 reads SEHNR; CDR2 reads FQNEAQ (reference sequence). CDR3 length: 15 amino acids. The CDR3 sequence is CATLRLGGNTGELFF. CDR3 nucleotide sequence: TGTGCCACCCTCCGTTTGGGGGGGAACACCGGGGAGCTGTTTTTT.